This TCR beta chain came from a study of glioma-infiltrating T cells after dendritic cell vaccination. Looking at the study overall: At biweekly intervals, patients got three intradermal dendritic cell vaccine injections.

This CDR3 contains 14 residues. Trimming took 10 bases from V and 1 from J, leaving 17 bases between them. Germline CDR1 reads SNHLY; CDR2 reads FYNNEI. Amplification used 60 V beta primers and 13 J beta primers. Generated by immunoSEQ multiplex PCR, the TCRdb table keeps only in-frame clones and is missing some. The sample shows more than 75,000 clones, less than 90% of them seen only once. Noted time point: after dendritic cell vaccination, including at tumor progression/relapse. No glioblastoma patient carried an isocitrate dehydrogenase mutation. This TCR came from a human donor with glioblastoma. The specimen was blood, collected after dendritic cell vaccination. The gene calls are TRBV2 and TRBJ2-7; D might be TRBD2 (5 bases). The CDR3 sequence: CATDPRGSSYEQYF. CDR3 coding DNA: TGTGCCACCGACCCCCGGGGATCATCCTACGAGCAGTACTTC.